This is a list of T cell receptor beta chains from one sample in a study of T cells in Graves' hyperthyroidism and ophthalmopathy. MiXCR was run by TCRdb on the multiplex PCR reads, yielding one entry per CDR3 protein. Among about 560,000 distinct CDR3 sequences listed, 15% to 20% were seen once. Material for sequencing was blood. Receptors originate from a woman younger than 35 with Graves' hyperthyroidism. Each CDR3 is given with its conserved first and last residue. D genes are given only for firm matches. Part of the rows lack a size; the others show once, few, many or a class for expanded clones.

j_call: TRBJ2-3; d_call: TRBD2; v_call: TRBV13; cdr3_length: 16; clone_size: NA; cdr3_nt: TGTGCCAGCAGCTTGTGGCGGGAGGGCAGAGGAGATACGCAGTATTTT; cdr3_aa: CASSLWREGRGDTQYF
j_call: TRBJ1-2; d_call: NA; v_call: TRBV6-2/TRBV6-3; cdr3_length: 12; clone_size: many; cdr3_nt: TGTGCCAGCAGCAACAGCGTCTATGGCTACACCTTC; cdr3_aa: CASSNSVYGYTF
j_call: TRBJ2-2; d_call: TRBD1; v_call: TRBV12-3/TRBV12-4; cdr3_length: 15; clone_size: many; cdr3_nt: TGTGCCAGCAGTTTACCGGGACAGTTACCAGGGGAGCTGTTTTTT; cdr3_aa: CASSLPGQLPGELFF
j_call: TRBJ1-2; d_call: NA; v_call: TRBV10-1; cdr3_length: 15; clone_size: NA; cdr3_nt: TGCGCCAGCAGTGAGTCGAGCGGAGGGACGTATGGCTACACCTTC; cdr3_aa: CASSESSGGTYGYTF
j_call: TRBJ2-1; d_call: TRBD2; v_call: TRBV27; cdr3_length: 16; clone_size: few; cdr3_nt: TGTGCCAGCCCAACGTTAGCGGGAGGGCCTAACAATGAGCAGTTCTTC; cdr3_aa: CASPTLAGGPNNEQFF
j_call: TRBJ2-7; d_call: NA; v_call: TRBV29-1; cdr3_length: 12; clone_size: NA; cdr3_nt: TGCAGCGTTTTGTCGCCGCCGGGCGAGCAGTACTTC; cdr3_aa: CSVLSPPGEQYF
j_call: TRBJ2-1; d_call: NA; v_call: TRBV27; cdr3_length: 18; clone_size: many; cdr3_nt: TGTGCCAGCAGTACCTTCTTTAGGTCGGCGGGGCGAATAAATGAGCAGTTCTTC; cdr3_aa: CASSTFFRSAGRINEQFF
j_call: TRBJ1-2; d_call: NA; v_call: TRBV7-9; cdr3_length: 15; clone_size: many; cdr3_nt: TGTGCCAGCAGCTTGTCTGGACTGCTGAACTATGGCTACACCTTC; cdr3_aa: CASSLSGLLNYGYTF
j_call: TRBJ2-7; d_call: TRBD2; v_call: TRBV6-1; cdr3_length: 16; clone_size: NA; cdr3_nt: TGTGCCATCAGTGTTCGGACTAGCGGGAAAAGCTACGAGCAGTACTTC; cdr3_aa: CAISVRTSGKSYEQYF
j_call: TRBJ2-6; d_call: NA; v_call: TRBV2; cdr3_length: 16; clone_size: many; cdr3_nt: TGTGCCAGCAGTGGTGGCCGTCTCGCTGGGGCCAACGTCCTGACTTTC; cdr3_aa: CASSGGRLAGANVLTF
j_call: TRBJ1-1; d_call: NA; v_call: TRBV3-1; cdr3_length: 14; clone_size: many; cdr3_nt: TGTGCCAGCAGCCAAGGGAGGGGGAGCACTGAAGCTTTCTTT; cdr3_aa: CASSQGRGSTEAFF
j_call: TRBJ2-5; d_call: NA; v_call: TRBV7-9; cdr3_length: 14; clone_size: many; cdr3_nt: TGTGCCAGCAGCCGGAATCAGGGTCGGGAGACCCAGTACTTC; cdr3_aa: CASSRNQGRETQYF
j_call: TRBJ2-7; d_call: TRBD2; v_call: TRBV18; cdr3_length: 16; clone_size: NA; cdr3_nt: TGTGCCAGCTCCCAGACTAGCGGGAGAATTGATTACGAGCAGTACTTC; cdr3_aa: CASSQTSGRIDYEQYF
j_call: TRBJ2-2; d_call: TRBD2; v_call: TRBV4-1; cdr3_length: 15; clone_size: NA; cdr3_nt: TGCGCCAGCAGCCCTCGACTAGCGGGAACCGGGGAGCTGTTTTTT; cdr3_aa: CASSPRLAGTGELFF
j_call: TRBJ2-1; d_call: TRBD1; v_call: TRBV28; cdr3_length: 15; clone_size: once; cdr3_nt: TGTGCCAGCAGTTCGATCGGACAGGGTAGTAATGAGCAGTTCTTC; cdr3_aa: CASSSIGQGSNEQFF
j_call: TRBJ1-1; d_call: NA; v_call: TRBV5-8; cdr3_length: 14; clone_size: many; cdr3_nt: TGTGCCAGCAGCTTTGGGATCGAGGACACTGAAGCTTTCTTT; cdr3_aa: CASSFGIEDTEAFF
j_call: TRBJ2-5; d_call: TRBD2; v_call: TRBV7-2; cdr3_length: 18; clone_size: many; cdr3_nt: TGTGCCAGCAGCTTAGTCGAGGTAGCGGGGATCATCCTAAGCAACCAGTACTTC; cdr3_aa: CASSLVEVAGIILSNQYF
j_call: TRBJ2-2; d_call: NA; v_call: TRBV7-3; cdr3_length: 15; clone_size: NA; cdr3_nt: TGTGCCAGCAGCTTCCGGACGGAGAACACCGGGGAGCTGTTTTTT; cdr3_aa: CASSFRTENTGELFF
j_call: TRBJ2-7; d_call: NA; v_call: TRBV28; cdr3_length: 14; clone_size: few; cdr3_nt: TGTGCCAGCATGTCTGGCGGGAACAGCTACGAGCAGTACTTC; cdr3_aa: CASMSGGNSYEQYF
j_call: TRBJ1-2; d_call: NA; v_call: TRBV5-1; cdr3_length: 13; clone_size: many; cdr3_nt: TGCGCCAGCAGCTCGTCGGGGGCCTATGGCTACACCTTC; cdr3_aa: CASSSSGAYGYTF